This T cell receptor (beta chain) was captured in a study of cytomegalovirus exposure and HLA in healthy donors. Study-level points and caveats: It was reportedly the case that the classifier diagnosed cytomegalovirus status with high specificity and sensitivity.

Use of 60 Vbeta and 13 Jbeta primers characterized the PCR. Clones were sequenced by immunoSEQ multiplex PCR, and TCRdb holds only the in-frame ones, with some missing. The table includes about 98,000 clones, under 85% detected once. Losses at the gene ends were 5 bases for V and 1 base for J; bases not matched to a gene: 12. The CDR3 has 17 residues. CDR1 is SEHNR and CDR2 is FQNEAQ in the germline V gene (reference sequence). This clone came up a few times. What it binds is unknown. V and J are TRBV7-9 and TRBJ2-3; 7 nucleotides agree with TRBD2. The receptor was derived from a man younger than 35 in good health and CMV-seropositive. The sequencing sample was made of PBMCs. CDR3 residues: CASSPPFGAGGTDTQYF. The CDR3 region has the DNA TGTGCCAGCAGCCCCCCCTTTGGGGCGGGGGGCACAGATACGCAGTATTTT.